Presented here are 24 T cell receptor beta chains from one specimen sequenced in a study of tumor-infiltrating lymphocytes in primary liver carcinoma. For blood RNA, unsorted whole blood served as the source, and germline DNA was extracted too. With a constant-region primer, TCR beta cDNA was made from around 530 ng of total RNA. Modified slightly, ARM-PCR produced TCR beta libraries over three nested multiplex PCR rounds. Use of TRBV1-TRBV30 forward primers with a C-beta reverse primer characterized the first two PCR rounds, which lasted approximately 11 cycles each. TCRdb re-derived calls from the multiplex PCR reads in MiXCR, one entry per CDR3 protein. Here the sample spans about 200,000 distinct CDR3 sequences, around 60% being singletons. The sample consisted of peripheral blood. These receptors were collected from a woman aged 55-69 years with primary liver carcinoma and hepatitis B virus infection.

About this clonotype itself: A much larger clone differs by one base, so this may be a read error. The gene calls are TRBV6-6 and TRBJ2-5, with 8 bases matching TRBD2. V shed 4 bases, J shed 7 bases, and the junction held 17 bases outside the gene matches. From germline, CDR1 is MNHNY and CDR2 SVGAGI (reference sequence). The CDR3 runs 17 residues. The CDR3 nucleotides read TGTGCCAGCAGTTCCGGTGGACTAACGGGAGGGCCGGGGACCCAGTACTTC. Translation gives CASSSGGLTGGPGTQYF.

This clonotype showed up many times. The chain couples TRBV11-1 to TRBJ2-3; 11 nucleotides agree with TRBD2. V shed 5 bases and J 6 bases; nucleotides not matched to a gene: 7. CDR3 size: 15 residues. Germline loops: CDR1 SGHAT, CDR2 FQDESV (reference sequence). CDR3 sequence reads: CASSPSGRRTDTQYF. The CDR3 nucleotides read TGTGCCAGCAGCCCTAGCGGGAGGCGTACGGATACGCAGTATTTT.

CDR3 bases: TGTGCCACCCTCGGGACGCCCCACGAGCAGTACTTC. Residues: CATLGTPHEQYF. V and J are TRBV28 and TRBJ2-7; perhaps D is TRBD1 or TRBD2 (5 bases each). The CDR3 consists of 12 residues. The ends were cut back, 10 bases at V and 5 bases at J, with 15 bases in the middle. Germline V gene sequence: CDR1 MDHEN, CDR2 SYDVKM.

Comment on this clonotype: At one of its ends the junction is not consistent with the germline gene, which may arise from a read error. J is TRBJ2-5 and V is TRBV11-2; TRBD2 matches at 12 bases. There are 16 residues in the CDR3. The germline CDR1 and CDR2 sequences are SGHAT and FQNNGV. The CDR3 coding sequence is TGTGCCAACAGCCCCGTGACTAGCGGGAGTAGAGAGACCCAGTACTTC. This gives the protein CANSPVTSGSRETQYF.

Comments on this clonotype: Being one base from a much bigger clone, this may be a read error. Here the CDR3 omits its conserved ending phenylalanine or tryptophan, so a read error is the likely source. This chain joins TRBV6-5 and TRBJ1-5; D might be TRBD1 (5 bases). Germline CDR1 and CDR2: MNHEY and SVGAGI. Trimming cost V 4 bases and J 7 bases, with 17 bases left between them. CDR3 length: 15 amino acids. The chain's CDR3 is CASSFSWDGWQPQHS. The CDR3 region has the DNA TGTGCCAGCAGTTTCTCATGGGACGGGTGGCAGCCCCAGCATTCT.

Comment on this clonotype: A clone one base away is much larger, so this may be a read error. The chain links TRBV6-1 to TRBJ2-1; 10 bases line up with TRBD2. CDR3 size: 16 residues. After removal of 2 bases from V and 6 bases from J, the junction contained 7 bases not matched to a gene. Germline V gene lookup returns CDR1 MNHNS and CDR2 SASEGT. CDR3 coding DNA: TGTGCCAGCAGTGAACCCCTAGCGGGAGTTCGCAATGAGCAGTTCTTC. Translated: CASSEPLAGVRNEQFF.

Of note for this clonotype: Its ends do not fully match the called genes, so a read error is possible. The chain carries TRBV4-2 and TRBJ2-7; D may correspond to TRBD1 or TRBD2 (5 bases each). The CDR3 has 17 amino acids. Germline V lookup: CDR1 LGHNA, CDR2 YNFKEQ. The CDR3 here is CASSQGDGVARSYEQYF. The DNA for the CDR3 is TGTGCAAGCAGCCAAGGGGATGGAGTAGCGCGTTCCTACGAGCAGTACTTC.

As for this clonotype: Since a much larger clone is just one base distant, this may be a read error. The chain recombines TRBV14 with TRBJ2-3; the D gene is possibly TRBD2 (5 bases). The CDR3 extends over 14 amino acids. V was clipped by 7 bases and J by 2 bases, with 13 bases between them. Germline-derived CDR1 and CDR2 are SGHDN and FVKESK. Written as DNA, the CDR3 is TGTGCCAGCAACCGCCCGGGGAACACAGATACGCAGTATTTT. It yields the protein CASNRPGNTDTQYF.

About this clonotype itself: A much larger clone is a single base away; this may be a read error. The rearrangement links TRBV4-1 to TRBJ2-5, with 10 bases that match TRBD2. The CDR3 is 18 residues long. CDR1 is MGHRA and CDR2 is YSYEKL in the germline V gene. CDR3 loop: CVSSQVTSGTSAQETQYF. Here the CDR3 DNA reads TGCGTCAGCAGCCAAGTTACCTCCGGGACTAGCGCCCAAGAGACCCAGTACTTC.

This clonotype was counted at least ten times. This chain links TRBV4-2 with TRBJ2-5; no definite D call. The CDR3 consists of 14 residues. Germline V gene sequence: CDR1 LGHNA, CDR2 YNFKEQ. Trimming left V 1 base short and J 0 bases short, with 6 bases between. The CDR3 region is CASSQASDQETQYF. DNA for the CDR3: TGTGCCAGCAGCCAAGCGTCTGACCAAGAGACCCAGTACTTC.

Details on this clonotype: A clone one base away is much larger, so this may be a read error. The V and J genes are TRBV10-2 and TRBJ1-5; 9 bases line up with TRBD1. Germline CDR1 WSHSY, CDR2 SAAADI. The CDR3 is 14 residues long. The junction had 5 bases not matched to a gene; V was cut back by 6 bases and J by 5 bases. Here the CDR3 reads CASRRDRADQPQHF. The CDR3 DNA is TGCGCCAGCAGACGGGACAGGGCAGATCAGCCCCAGCATTTT.

This clonotype was detected a few times. The chain joins TRBV7-9 to TRBJ1-1; D may be TRBD1 (6 bases). Trimming removed 5 bases from V and 1 base from J, with 11 bases in between. Germline lookup yields CDR1 SEHNR and CDR2 FQNEAQ (reference sequence). This CDR3 contains 14 residues. The CDR3 DNA reads TGTGCCAGCAGCACCGGGGGCAGGAACACTGAAGCTTTCTTT. It yields the protein CASSTGGRNTEAFF.

With regard to this clonotype: Likely a read error: the CDR3 ends without its conserved phenylalanine or tryptophan. The chain is built from TRBV6-5 and TRBJ2-5, with D possibly matching TRBD1 (6 bases). Germline CDR1 reads MNHEY; CDR2 reads SVGAGI. The CDR3 length is 15 residues. The CDR3 sequence: CASSRNRANQETQYS. DNA for the CDR3: TGCGCCAGCAGCCGAAACAGGGCAAATCAAGAGACCCAGTACTCC.

Notes on this clonotype: A read error may produce the germline difference seen at one junction end. The CDR3 sequence: CANSPLGGRNTGELFF. CDR3 nucleotides: TGCGCCAACAGCCCCCTTGGGGGGCGGAACACCGGGGAGCTGTTTTTT. The V and J genes are TRBV11-2 and TRBJ2-2, with D perhaps being TRBD1 or TRBD2 (6 bases each). Germline V gene data show CDR1 as SGHAT and CDR2 as FQNNGV. This CDR3 spans 16 amino acids.

There are a few counts of this clonotype. Given a much more abundant clone one base away, this may be a read error. The CDR3 DNA follows: TGTGCCAGCAGTGAAGCCGGACAGGGGGTGCAGCCCCAGCATTTT. Its translation: CASSEAGQGVQPQHF. The chain carries TRBV6-1 and TRBJ1-5, with 10 positions matching TRBD1. V trimming: 0 bases; J trimming: 7 bases; junction bases outside the gene matches: 3. The CDR3 runs 15 residues. CDR1 MNHNS and CDR2 SASEGT come from the germline V gene.

A few counts support this clonotype. The rearrangement uses TRBV30 and TRBJ1-1; tentatively, D is TRBD1 (6 bases). From germline, CDR1 is GTSNPN and CDR2 SVGIG (reference sequence). The CDR3 has 17 amino acids. Trimming took off 2 bases at V and 1 base at J, with 20 bases between the two ends. The CDR3 here is CAWSHKTGTRANTEAFF. CDR3 coding DNA: TGTGCCTGGAGTCACAAAACAGGGACCCGTGCGAACACTGAAGCTTTCTTT. Using reference TRBV30 and TRBJ1-1 for the parts outside the CDR3, the full variable domain is SQTIHQWPATLVQPVGSPLSLECTVEGTSNPNLYWYRQAAGRGLQLLFYSVGIGQISSEVPQNLSASRPQDRQFILSSKKLLLSDSGFYLCAWSHKTGTRANTEAFFGQGTRLTVV.

This clonotype was detected a few times. One end of the junction varies from germline; a read error may be responsible. The chain couples TRBV28 to TRBJ2-2; possibly TRBD2 for D (5 bases). The CDR3 has 15 amino acids. Per the germline V gene, CDR1 is MDHEN and CDR2 is SYDVKM. For the CDR3, the DNA is TGTGCCGGGATGAGCGCCGAAGGGAACACCGGGGAGCTTTTTTTT. Amino acid sequence: CAGMSAEGNTGELFF.

This clonotype was detected many times. This chain links TRBV4-2 with TRBJ2-3; 7 positions agree with TRBD2. CDR3 length: 17 amino acids. Unmatched junction bases numbered 10, after V lost 4 bases and J lost 0 bases. CDR1 and CDR2 (germline): LGHNA, YNFKEQ. DNA of the CDR3: TGTGCCAGCAGCCCCCACCCCGGGAGGCAGAGCACAGATACGCAGTATTTT. This codes for CASSPHPGRQSTDTQYF.

Remarks on this clonotype: This may stem from a read error, because a much larger clone lies one nucleotide away. The chain has TRBV12-3 or TRBV12-4 and TRBJ2-5, with 8 bases aligning to TRBD1. The length of the CDR3 is 18 residues. V lost 6 bases and J lost 4; bases outside the gene matches: 19. In DNA form, the CDR3 reads TGTGCCAGCAGCCCCGGACAGGGAAATTTGGGATACCGAGAGACCCAGTACTTC. Translating gives CASSPGQGNLGYRETQYF.

In its sample, this clonotype was seen once. The CDR3 ends on some other residue instead of the conserved phenylalanine or tryptophan, so this is likely a read error. The rearrangement links TRBV7-8 to TRBJ2-1; 12 nucleotides match TRBD2. The CDR3 totals 17 residues. CDR1 and CDR2 (germline): SGHVS, FQNEAQ. V was clipped by 6 bases and J by 6 bases; unmatched bases: 12. CDR3 in amino acids: CASRTNRGGLAGNEQFL. The DNA for the CDR3 is TGTGCCAGCAGGACGAACCGGGGGGGACTAGCGGGCAATGAGCAGTTCCTC.

The rearrangement joins TRBV24-1 to TRBJ2-1; 7 bases agree with TRBD2. This CDR3 comprises 16 residues. Germline CDR1 is KGHDR and CDR2 is SFDVKD. The V and J ends lost 5 bases and 4 bases, in that order; junction bases with no gene match: 10. The DNA for the CDR3 is TGTGCCACCAGTGCCACCGACGGCGGGGGTTACAATGAGCAGTTCTTC. Translation gives CATSATDGGGYNEQFF.

This clonotype has at least ten counts. The chain links TRBV6-1 to TRBJ2-3, with 7 bases that match TRBD2. This CDR3 has 15 amino acids. Germline V gene lookup returns CDR1 MNHNS and CDR2 SASEGT. V lost 5 bases and J lost 2; bases outside the gene matches: 7. CDR3 DNA: TGTGCCAGCAGTCTGAGCGGGGCTTCCACAGATACGCAGTATTTT. This encodes CASSLSGASTDTQYF.

This chain connects TRBV28 to TRBJ1-1, with D perhaps matching TRBD1 (5 bases). V lost 3 bases, J lost 7 bases, and 15 bases lay in between. The germline V gene has CDR1 MDHEN and CDR2 SYDVKM. The CDR3 sequence is 14 residues long. Written as DNA, the CDR3 is TGTGCCAGCAGTTTCTTGTCAGGGCGGAGTGAAGCTTTCTTT. It encodes CASSFLSGRSEAFF.

CDR3 sequence reads: CASSPTSVNTQYF. As DNA, the CDR3 is TGTGCCAGCAGCCCCACTAGCGTAAATACGCAGTATTTT. This chain connects TRBV7-9 to TRBJ2-3; 7 bases are a match to TRBD2. Trimming removed 5 bases from V and 7 bases from J; junction bases left unmatched: 6. CDR3 size: 13 residues. Germline lookup yields CDR1 SEHNR and CDR2 FQNEAQ (reference sequence). The whole variable domain, filled in from reference TRBV7-9 and TRBJ2-3, reads DTGVSQNPRHKITKRGQNVTFRCDPISEHNRLYWYRQTLGQGPEFLTYFQNEAQLEKSRLLSDRFSAERPKGSFSTLEIQRTEQGDSAMYLCASSPTSVNTQYFGPGTRLTVL.